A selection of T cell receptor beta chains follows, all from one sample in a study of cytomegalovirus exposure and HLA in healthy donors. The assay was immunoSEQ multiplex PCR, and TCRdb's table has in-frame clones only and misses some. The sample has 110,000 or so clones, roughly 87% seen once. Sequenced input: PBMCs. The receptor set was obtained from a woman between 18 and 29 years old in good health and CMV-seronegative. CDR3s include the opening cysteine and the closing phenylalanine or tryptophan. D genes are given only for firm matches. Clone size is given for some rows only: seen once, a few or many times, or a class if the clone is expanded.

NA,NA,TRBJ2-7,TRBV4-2,CASSQDWAGTYEQYF,TGTGCCAGCAGCCAAGATTGGGCAGGTACCTACGAGCAGTACTTC
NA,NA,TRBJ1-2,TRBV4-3,CASSPFNRDNYGYTF,TGCGCCAGCAGTCCTTTCAACCGGGATAACTATGGCTACACCTTC
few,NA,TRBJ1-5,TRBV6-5,CASSHRVNQPQHF,TGTGCCAGCAGTCACAGGGTCAATCAGCCCCAGCATTTT
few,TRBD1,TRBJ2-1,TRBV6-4,CASSETGSHNEQFF,TGTGCCAGCAGTGAGACAGGGTCACACAATGAGCAGTTCTTC
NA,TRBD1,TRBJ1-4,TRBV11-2,CASSWDRGLEKLFF,TGTGCCAGCAGCTGGGACAGGGGGCTTGAAAAACTGTTTTTT
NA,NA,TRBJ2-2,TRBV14,CAIHQGYTGELFF,TGTGCCATCCACCAGGGGTACACCGGGGAGCTGTTTTTT
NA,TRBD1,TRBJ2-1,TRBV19,CASSWQQGFNEQFF,TGTGCCAGTAGTTGGCAACAGGGGTTTAATGAGCAGTTCTTC
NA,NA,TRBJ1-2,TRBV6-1,CASSVFGQGYGYTF,TGTGCCAGCAGTGTATTTGGGCAGGGGTACGGCTACACCTTC
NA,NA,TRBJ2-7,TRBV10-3,CAIKPGHPFDEQYF,TGTGCCATCAAACCGGGACATCCGTTTGACGAGCAGTACTTC
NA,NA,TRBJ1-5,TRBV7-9,CASNRLGQPQHF,TGTGCCAGCAACCGACTTGGACAGCCCCAGCATTTT
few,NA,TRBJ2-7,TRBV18,CASSPVAGSSSYEQYF,TGTGCCAGCTCACCGGTGGCAGGGTCGAGCTCCTACGAGCAGTACTTC
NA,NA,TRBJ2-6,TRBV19,CASSKQRPGANGLTF,TGTGCCAGTAGTAAACAGCGCCCTGGGGCCAACGGCCTGACTTTC
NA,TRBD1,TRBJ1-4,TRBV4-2,CASSQHPTGFNEKLFF,TGTGCCAGCAGCCAACACCCGACAGGGTTTAATGAAAAACTGTTTTTT
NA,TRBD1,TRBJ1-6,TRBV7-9,CASSSRQGNSPLHF,TGTGCCAGCAGCTCCCGACAGGGAAATTCACCCCTCCACTTT
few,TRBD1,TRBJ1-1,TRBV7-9,CASSLRTGPNTEAFF,TGTGCCAGCAGCTTACGGACAGGACCCAACACTGAAGCTTTCTTT
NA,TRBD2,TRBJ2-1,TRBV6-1,CATGGSYNEQFF,TGTGCCACCGGGGGGTCCTACAATGAGCAGTTCTTC
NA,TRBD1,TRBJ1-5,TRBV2,CASRSGQGATNQPQHF,TGTGCCAGCAGATCGGGACAGGGGGCAACGAATCAGCCCCAGCATTTT
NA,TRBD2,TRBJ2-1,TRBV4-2,CASSPAGEVNEQFF,TGTGCCAGCAGCCCAGCGGGGGAGGTAAATGAGCAGTTCTTC
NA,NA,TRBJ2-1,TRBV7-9,CASTDWGAPKPEQFF,TGTGCCAGCACCGACTGGGGCGCGCCTAAGCCTGAGCAGTTCTTC
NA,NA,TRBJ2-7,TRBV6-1,CASSVRVSSYEQYF,TGTGCCAGCAGTGTCCGGGTCTCTTCCTACGAGCAGTACTTC
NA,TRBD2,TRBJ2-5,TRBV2,CASGRASGGRETQYF,TGTGCCAGTGGAAGGGCTAGCGGGGGGCGAGAGACCCAGTACTTC
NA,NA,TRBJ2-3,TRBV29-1,CSVAVGAGGDTQYF,TGCAGCGTTGCCGTGGGGGCGGGTGGAGATACGCAGTATTTT
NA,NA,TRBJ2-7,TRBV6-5,CASSYFGSSSYEQYF,TGTGCCAGCAGTTACTTTGGGAGTAGCTCCTACGAGCAGTACTTC
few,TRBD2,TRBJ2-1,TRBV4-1,CASSQVLAGLNNEQFF,TGCGCCAGCAGCCAAGTACTAGCGGGACTGAACAATGAGCAGTTCTTC
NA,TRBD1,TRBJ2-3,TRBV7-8,CASSRPTGGSADTQYF,TGTGCCAGCAGCCGACCGACAGGGGGTTCGGCAGATACGCAGTATTTT
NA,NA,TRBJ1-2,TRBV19,CASSPAAGTRGYTF,TGTGCCAGTAGTCCTGCGGCCGGAACTCGAGGCTACACCTTC
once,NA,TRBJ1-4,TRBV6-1,CASPVGGPLNEKLFF,TGTGCCAGCCCGGTAGGGGGTCCCCTTAATGAAAAACTGTTTTTT
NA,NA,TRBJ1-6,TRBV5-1,CASSPIGGTYNSPLHF,TGCGCCAGCAGCCCGATTGGAGGCACCTATAATTCACCCCTCCACTTT
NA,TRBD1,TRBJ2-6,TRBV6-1,CASREQGAGANVLTF,TGTGCCAGCAGGGAACAGGGGGCAGGGGCCAACGTCCTGACTTTC
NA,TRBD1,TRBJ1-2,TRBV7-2,CASSPVGTGYIFYGYTF,TGTGCCAGCAGCCCCGTTGGGACAGGGTATATTTTCTATGGCTACACCTTC
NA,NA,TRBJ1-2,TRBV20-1,CSASLDYGYTF,TGCAGTGCTAGCTTAGACTATGGCTACACCTTC
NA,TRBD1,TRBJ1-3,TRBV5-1,CASRPQGLGNTIYF,TGCGCCAGCAGACCACAGGGGTTAGGAAACACCATATATTTT
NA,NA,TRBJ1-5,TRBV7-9,CASSLVGGYNQPQHF,TGTGCCAGCAGCTTAGTGGGAGGGTACAATCAGCCCCAGCATTTT
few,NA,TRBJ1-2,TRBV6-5,CASSPRPPYGYTF,TGTGCCAGCAGCCCTAGGCCCCCCTATGGCTACACCTTC
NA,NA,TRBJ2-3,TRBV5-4,CASSLATDTQYF,TGTGCCAGCAGCTTGGCGACAGATACGCAGTATTTT
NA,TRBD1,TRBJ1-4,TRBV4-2,CASSQGQGSFEKLFF,TGTGCCAGCAGCCAAGGACAGGGGTCCTTTGAAAAACTGTTTTTT
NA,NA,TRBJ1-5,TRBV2,CASDRTGNQPQHF,TGTGCCAGTGACAGGACGGGCAATCAGCCCCAGCATTTT
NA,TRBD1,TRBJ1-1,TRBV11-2,CASSLDETGVGTEAFF,TGTGCCAGCAGCTTGGATGAGACAGGGGTGGGCACTGAAGCTTTCTTT
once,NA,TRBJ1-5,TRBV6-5,CASSYSGQTNQPQHF,TGTGCCAGCAGTTACTCGGGACAAACCAATCAGCCCCAGCATTTT
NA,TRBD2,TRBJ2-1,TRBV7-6,CASSLTSGAYNEQFF,TGTGCCAGCAGCCTAACTAGCGGGGCTTACAATGAGCAGTTCTTC
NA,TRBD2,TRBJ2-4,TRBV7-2,CASSSSSSSGGKNSQYF,TGTGCCAGCAGCTCCAGCTCCTCTAGCGGGGGAAAAAACAGTCAGTACTTC
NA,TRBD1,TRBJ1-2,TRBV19,CASSAQGSDSNYGYTF,TGTGCTAGTAGTGCACAGGGGTCGGACTCTAACTATGGCTACACCTTC
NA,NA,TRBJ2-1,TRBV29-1,CSVATVSYNEQFF,TGCAGCGTCGCGACAGTCTCCTACAATGAGCAGTTCTTC
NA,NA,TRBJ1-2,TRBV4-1,CASSQVPTGYGYTF,TGCGCCAGCAGCCAGGTTCCAACGGGGTATGGCTACACCTTC
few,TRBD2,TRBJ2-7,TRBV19,CASSMASGSYEQYF,TGTGCCAGTAGTATGGCTAGCGGGAGCTACGAGCAGTACTTC
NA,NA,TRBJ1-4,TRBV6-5,CASSLQGYNEKLFF,TGTGCCAGCAGTCTACAGGGTTACAATGAAAAACTGTTTTTT
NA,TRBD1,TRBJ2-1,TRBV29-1,CSVEAGNRGPEQFF,TGCAGCGTTGAAGCCGGAAACAGGGGGCCCGAGCAGTTCTTC
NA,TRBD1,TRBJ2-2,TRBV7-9,CASSVIPGTGNTGELFF,TGTGCCAGCAGCGTTATCCCCGGGACAGGGAACACCGGGGAGCTGTTTTTT